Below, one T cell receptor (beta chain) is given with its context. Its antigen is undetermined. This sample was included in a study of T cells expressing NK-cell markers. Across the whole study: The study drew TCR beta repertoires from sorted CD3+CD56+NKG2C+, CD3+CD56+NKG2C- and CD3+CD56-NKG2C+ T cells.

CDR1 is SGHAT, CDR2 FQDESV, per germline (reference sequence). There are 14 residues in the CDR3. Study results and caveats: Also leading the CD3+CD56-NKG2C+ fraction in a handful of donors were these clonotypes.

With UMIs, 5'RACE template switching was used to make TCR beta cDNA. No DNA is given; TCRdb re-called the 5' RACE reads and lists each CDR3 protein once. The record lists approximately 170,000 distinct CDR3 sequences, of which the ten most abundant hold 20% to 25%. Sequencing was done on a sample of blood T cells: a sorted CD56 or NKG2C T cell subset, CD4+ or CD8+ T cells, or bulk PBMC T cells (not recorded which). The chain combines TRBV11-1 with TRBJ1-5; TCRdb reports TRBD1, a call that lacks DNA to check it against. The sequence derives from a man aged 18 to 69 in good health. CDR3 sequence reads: CASSTGTNNQPQHF.